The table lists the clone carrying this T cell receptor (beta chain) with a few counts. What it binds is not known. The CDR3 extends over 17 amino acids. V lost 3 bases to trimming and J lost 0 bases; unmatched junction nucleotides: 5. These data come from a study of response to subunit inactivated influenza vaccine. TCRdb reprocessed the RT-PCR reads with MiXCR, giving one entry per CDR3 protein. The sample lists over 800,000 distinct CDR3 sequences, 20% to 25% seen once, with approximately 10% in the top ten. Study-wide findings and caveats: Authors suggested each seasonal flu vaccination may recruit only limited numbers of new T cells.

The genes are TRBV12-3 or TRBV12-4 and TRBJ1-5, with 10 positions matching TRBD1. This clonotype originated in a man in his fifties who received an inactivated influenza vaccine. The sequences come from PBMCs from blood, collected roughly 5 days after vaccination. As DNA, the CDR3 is TGTGCCAGCAGTTTGGGACAGGGGATGTATAGCAATCAGCCCCAGCATTTT. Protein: CASSLGQGMYSNQPQHF.